The T cell receptor beta chain under discussion was sequenced for a study of tumor-infiltrating lymphocytes in oesophageal squamous cell carcinoma. Germline-derived CDR1 and CDR2 are SGDLS and YYNGEE. Trimming pared 4 bases from V and 0 bases from J, leaving 16 bases between. This CDR3 region has 16 residues. MiXCR was run by TCRdb on the PCR reads, yielding one entry per CDR3 protein. The sample comprises roughly 21,000 distinct CDR3 sequences, less than 45% of which are singletons, and more than 30% rests with the top ten. The sequence derives from a male donor with esophageal squamous cell carcinoma. The chain uses TRBV9 and TRBJ1-1, with a weak D call TRBD1 (5 bases). Sequencing was carried out using esophageal tumor tissue. The CDR3, as DNA: TGTGCCAGCAGCCCACTACGCAGGGTGTTGAACACTGAAGCTTTCTTT. This codes for CASSPLRRVLNTEAFF.